This TCR beta chain was recorded in a study of regulatory T cells in long-lasting Graves disease. The wider study: By definition, persistent Graves' disease involved antithyroid drugs for over 5 years alongside positive TSH receptor antibodies. Study-wide points: Under persistent disease, TRBV28, TRBJ1-2 and TRBJ2-5 were used preferentially.

J was trimmed by 4 bases and V by 4 bases; bases with no gene match: 5. There are 14 residues in the CDR3. Germline V CDR1 and CDR2: SQVTM, ANQGSEA. The sample's time point: persistent/refractory GD, antithyroid drugs over 5 years with positive TRAb. Following extraction of RNA from PBMCs, that RNA was used to make the TCR library. The collection involved drawing 8 to 9 milliliters of peripheral blood into EDTA tubes. Libraries of TCR beta came from iRepertoire HTBI primers plus Arm-PCR of CDR3 regions. Authors' methods: Identification of gene segments yielded over 60 TRBV and 13 to 15 TRBJ across samples. TCRdb re-called the multiplex PCR reads through MiXCR, storing one row per CDR3 protein. TCRdb, not the authors, supplied the V and J calls. The sample has 400,000 to 500,000 distinct CDR3 sequences; under 25% are singletons. This clonotype was counted a few times. Its antigen is still unknown.

This clonotype was obtained from a female donor with Graves disease. Source: peripheral blood mononuclear cells (PBMCs), taken when the disease was refractory, from a patient treated with antithyroid drugs. The chain is built from TRBV29-1 and TRBJ2-2, with 8 positions matching TRBD1. The CDR3 reads CSVGQGQGTGELFF. The CDR3 DNA reads TGCAGCGTTGGACAGGGGCAGGGCACCGGGGAGCTGTTTTTT.